These T cell receptor beta chains were read from a single sample in a study of radiotherapy plus CTLA-4 blockade in lung cancer. Profiling relied on immunoSEQ multiplex PCR, and the TCRdb table lists in-frame clones only, not all of them. The sample lists 81,000 or so clones; more than 80% were seen once. The sample here was peripheral blood, taken from a patient treated with radiotherapy plus ipilimumab. The receptors stem from a human donor with non-small cell lung cancer who had stable disease on radiotherapy plus ipilimumab. Each CDR3 is given with its conserved first and last residue. Fields, in order: J gene, clone size, D gene, V gene, CDR3 protein, CDR3 DNA. The D gene is left open where the match is weak. Some rows mark clone size as missing; the rest say once, few, many or name a class of expanded clone.

J: TRBJ2-3; size: .; D: TRBD2; V: TRBV9; CDR3: CASSSLAGGITDTQYF; DNA: TGTGCCAGCAGCTCCCTAGCGGGAGGGATCACAGATACGCAGTATTTT
J: TRBJ1-5; size: .; D: TRBD1; V: TRBV30; CDR3: CAWSPRTGRSNQPQHF; DNA: TGTGCCTGGAGTCCCCGGACAGGGAGGAGCAATCAGCCCCAGCATTTT
J: TRBJ1-3; size: once; D: .; V: TRBV18; CDR3: CASSTQGSGNTIYF; DNA: TGTGCCAGCTCCACACAGGGCTCTGGAAACACCATATATTTT
J: TRBJ2-5; size: .; D: TRBD2; V: TRBV7-9; CDR3: CASSLDFAGGQSGTQYF; DNA: TGTGCCAGCAGCTTAGATTTCGCGGGGGGTCAGTCGGGGACCCAGTACTTC
J: TRBJ2-2; size: .; D: TRBD2; V: TRBV6-4; CDR3: CASSHSGLAGGRTGELFF; DNA: TGTGCCAGCAGTCACTCGGGACTAGCGGGAGGGCGAACCGGGGAGCTGTTTTTT
J: TRBJ2-7; size: once; D: .; V: TRBV5-1; CDR3: CASSLNGWGDLSSYEQYF; DNA: TGCGCCAGCAGCTTGAACGGTTGGGGGGACCTCAGCTCCTACGAGCAGTACTTC
J: TRBJ2-1; size: .; D: .; V: TRBV7-3; CDR3: CASSQYTDRDEQFF; DNA: TGTGCCAGCAGCCAATATACAGATAGGGATGAGCAGTTCTTC
J: TRBJ2-2; size: .; D: TRBD2; V: TRBV11-2; CDR3: CASSHRLAGGPSIAGELFF; DNA: TGTGCCAGCAGCCACCGACTAGCGGGAGGGCCTTCCATAGCCGGGGAGCTGTTTTTT
J: TRBJ1-2; size: once; D: .; V: TRBV4-1; CDR3: CASSQESGFYGYTF; DNA: TGCGCCAGCAGCCAAGAATCGGGGTTTTATGGCTACACCTTC
J: TRBJ2-5; size: .; D: .; V: TRBV5-1; CDR3: CASSLMGQGRQETQYF; DNA: TGCGCCAGCAGCTTAATGGGCCAAGGGAGACAAGAGACCCAGTACTTC
J: TRBJ2-7; size: .; D: .; V: TRBV5-1; CDR3: CASSLGGSSLGEQYF; DNA: TGCGCCAGCAGCTTGGGTGGTAGTAGCTTGGGCGAGCAGTACTTC
J: TRBJ1-3; size: .; D: .; V: TRBV9; CDR3: CASSSDPGGYGSGNTIYF; DNA: TGTGCCAGCAGCTCCGACCCTGGAGGGTACGGCTCTGGAAACACCATATATTTT
J: TRBJ1-4; size: .; D: .; V: TRBV7-3; CDR3: CASSTGRETNEKLFF; DNA: TGTGCCAGCAGCACGGGCCGAGAGACTAATGAAAAACTGTTTTTT
J: TRBJ2-2; size: .; D: .; V: TRBV5-4; CDR3: CASSPPGRSKNTGELFF; DNA: TGTGCCAGCAGCCCGCCAGGAAGGAGCAAGAACACCGGGGAGCTGTTTTTT
J: TRBJ2-3; size: .; D: TRBD1; V: TRBV25-1; CDR3: CVGKGTGYSTDTQYF; DNA: TGTGTCGGAAAGGGGACAGGGTATAGCACAGATACGCAGTATTTT
J: TRBJ1-6; size: few; D: TRBD1; V: TRBV23-1; CDR3: CASPTNRGGCNSPLHF; DNA: TGCGCCAGCCCCACAAACAGGGGGGGGTGTAATTCACCCCTCCACTTT
J: TRBJ2-3; size: once; D: .; V: TRBV2; CDR3: CASSGGLGGGTDTQYF; DNA: TGTGCCAGCAGTGGCGGACTAGGGGGAGGGACAGATACGCAGTATTTT
J: TRBJ2-3; size: few; D: .; V: TRBV6-5; CDR3: CASSYRSGSTDTQYF; DNA: TGTGCCAGCAGTTACCGCAGCGGGAGCACAGATACGCAGTATTTT
J: TRBJ1-1; size: .; D: TRBD1; V: TRBV18; CDR3: CASSPDRAQVIF; DNA: TGTGCCAGCTCACCAGACAGGGCCCAAGTCATCTTT
J: TRBJ2-7; size: once; D: .; V: TRBV7-2; CDR3: CASSLAGTESYEQYF; DNA: TGTGCCAGCAGCTTAGCCGGGACTGAATCCTACGAGCAGTACTTC
J: TRBJ2-3; size: .; D: .; V: TRBV2; CDR3: CASTPDTTAAGTDTQYF; DNA: TGTGCCAGCACCCCGGACACAACCGCTGCTGGCACAGATACGCAGTATTTT
J: TRBJ1-2; size: .; D: .; V: TRBV19; CDR3: CASSQDGAGLNYGYTF; DNA: TGTGCCAGTAGCCAAGACGGGGCAGGGTTGAACTATGGCTACACCTTC
J: TRBJ2-7; size: .; D: .; V: TRBV29-1; CDR3: CSVQGGVDEQYF; DNA: TGCAGCGTACAGGGAGGGGTCGACGAGCAGTACTTC
J: TRBJ1-5; size: .; D: TRBD1; V: TRBV28; CDR3: CASNTGGSNQPQHF; DNA: TGTGCCAGCAATACAGGGGGAAGCAATCAGCCCCAGCATTTT
J: TRBJ1-2; size: once; D: .; V: TRBV28; CDR3: CASSNRLYGYTF; DNA: TGTGCCAGCAGTAACAGGCTCTATGGCTACACCTTC
J: TRBJ1-3; size: few; D: TRBD1; V: TRBV28; CDR3: CATDTPGGGSIYF; DNA: TGTGCCACCGACACCCCAGGGGGCGGCTCCATATATTTT
J: TRBJ2-6; size: .; D: .; V: TRBV28; CDR3: CASSLSSGANVLTF; DNA: TGTGCCAGCAGTTTGTCATCTGGGGCCAACGTCCTGACTTTC
J: TRBJ1-1; size: .; D: TRBD1; V: TRBV13; CDR3: CASSRGQRGNTEAFF; DNA: TGTGCCAGCAGCAGGGGACAGAGGGGGAACACTGAAGCTTTCTTT
J: TRBJ2-3; size: .; D: .; V: TRBV7-6; CDR3: CASSSRGHTDTQYF; DNA: TGTGCCAGCAGCTCCCGGGGGCACACAGATACGCAGTATTTT
J: TRBJ2-7; size: once; D: TRBD2; V: TRBV5-6; CDR3: CASSRSGTRVLGEQYF; DNA: TGTGCCAGCAGCAGATCCGGGACTAGAGTCCTGGGAGAGCAGTACTTC
J: TRBJ1-1; size: .; D: .; V: TRBV28; CDR3: CASSLPTTGNTEAFF; DNA: TGTGCCAGCAGCCTCCCCACCACAGGCAACACTGAAGCTTTCTTT
J: TRBJ1-2; size: .; D: TRBD1; V: TRBV5-4; CDR3: CASSSPGTGSGYTF; DNA: TGTGCCAGCAGCTCACCCGGGACAGGGTCTGGCTACACCTTC
J: TRBJ1-1; size: .; D: TRBD1; V: TRBV27; CDR3: CASSSRDRYTEAFF; DNA: TGTGCCAGCAGTTCAAGGGACAGATACACTGAAGCTTTCTTT
J: TRBJ1-5; size: .; D: TRBD1; V: TRBV2; CDR3: CASRDTGTGGFKSNQPQHF; DNA: TGTGCCAGCAGGGATACCGGGACAGGGGGATTTAAGAGCAATCAGCCCCAGCATTTT
J: TRBJ1-2; size: .; D: TRBD1; V: TRBV25-1; CDR3: CASSEPGQGNYGYTF; DNA: TGTGCCAGCAGTGAACCGGGACAGGGGAACTATGGCTACACCTTC
J: TRBJ1-5; size: .; D: TRBD1; V: TRBV28; CDR3: CASSLLQGQPQHF; DNA: TGTGCCAGCAGCCTGCTACAGGGGCAGCCCCAGCATTTT
J: TRBJ2-5; size: .; D: .; V: TRBV25-1; CDR3: CASSGTGPQETQYF; DNA: TGTGCCAGCAGTGGCACAGGGCCTCAAGAGACCCAGTACTTC
J: TRBJ1-2; size: .; D: .; V: TRBV5-4; CDR3: CASSTYRDLTTNYGYTF; DNA: TGTGCCAGCAGCACCTACAGGGATCTTACAACTAACTATGGCTACACCTTC
J: TRBJ2-7; size: few; D: .; V: TRBV14; CDR3: CASSQVRSGEQYF; DNA: TGTGCCAGCAGCCAAGTTCGAAGCGGCGAGCAGTACTTC
J: TRBJ1-2; size: .; D: .; V: TRBV27; CDR3: CASSLLGDTDNYGYTF; DNA: TGTGCCAGCAGTTTATTAGGGGACACTGATAACTATGGCTACACCTTC
J: TRBJ2-5; size: .; D: TRBD2; V: TRBV13; CDR3: CASSLAGTGGETQYF; DNA: TGTGCCAGCAGCTTGGCTGGGACGGGAGGAGAGACCCAGTACTTC
J: TRBJ2-4; size: .; D: TRBD2; V: TRBV5-1; CDR3: CASSSRLAGIQYF; DNA: TGCGCCAGCAGCTCGCGACTAGCTGGCATTCAGTACTTC
J: TRBJ1-2; size: medium-sized; D: .; V: TRBV7-9; CDR3: CAIVEGNGYTF; DNA: TGTGCCATAGTTGAGGGGAATGGCTACACCTTC
J: TRBJ2-2; size: .; D: .; V: TRBV7-3; CDR3: CASSYTGELFF; DNA: TGTGCCAGTTCTTACACCGGGGAGCTGTTTTTT
J: TRBJ2-1; size: once; D: .; V: TRBV5-4; CDR3: CGVSSYNEQFF; DNA: TGTGGCGTGAGCTCCTACAATGAGCAGTTCTTC
J: TRBJ2-1; size: .; D: TRBD2; V: TRBV9; CDR3: CASSVLAGWDEQFF; DNA: TGTGCCAGCAGCGTTCTAGCGGGGTGGGATGAGCAGTTCTTC